This T cell receptor (beta chain) originates from a study of early T cells in non-severe SARS-CoV-2 infection (dated by TCRdb to the early 2020s). Notes on the research overall: TCR sequencing used bulk RNA from unsorted whole blood, so alpha and beta chains could not be paired.

The study was a case-control design nested within a healthcare worker cohort in London, UK, with weekly nasopharyngeal swab PCR tests and blood sampling. Healthcare workers were recruited during the week of the UK lockdown, between 23 and 31 March 2020, and followed weekly for up to about 15 weeks. Unmatched junction bases come to 8, with V trimmed by 3 bases and J by 1 base. CDR1 SQVTM and CDR2 ANQGSEA are derived from the germline V gene. Spanning cysteine to phenylalanine, the CDR3 consists of 15 amino acids. Of all the DNA, just the CDR3 is kept, 45 bases in frame from base 1. Libraries came from 5' RACE. These reads were obtained on a NextSeq 500. Unique molecular identifiers were attached to individual cDNA molecules in the TCR library protocol so that sequencing error and PCR bias could be corrected. TCR alpha and beta chains were both sequenced, and the abundances of alpha and beta sequences in each sample were closely correlated with each other. The authors' analysis ran thus. V gene, J gene and CDR3 annotation of TCR sequences was performed with Decombinator V4. TCRs were defined as expanded if a significant change between any two time points was detected under a Poisson model with p below 0.0001. Abundances of TCRs were expressed as counts per million after normalisation to the total number of TCRs sequenced in each sample. MAIT TCRs were defined by TRAV1-2 paired with TRAJ12, TRAJ20 or TRAJ33, and iNKT TCRs by TRAV10 paired with TRAJ18. VDJdb, accessed on 1 November 2021, was searched for TCRs annotated for CMV, EBV and SARS-CoV-2, and TCRs annotated for more than one antigen were excluded. Starting from the raw public reads, TCRdb applied fastp trimming at Q25, assembled clones with MiXCR and retained in-frame beta chains. Entries are consolidated by CDR3 protein sequence, retaining the most common genes and DNA. The V and J calls shown here were made by TCRdb, not taken from the authors' results. This sample gives 45,000 to 60,000 distinct CDR3 sequences in total; around 8.5% of them show up just once. Of the sample, around 21% falls within the top ten clones.

This clonotype is medium-sized (0.01 to 0.1%) in terms of sample share. No cognate antigen has been identified for it. Qualities for individual bases were not recorded, and no much larger clone is one base off. Beyond this particular receptor, the publication reports: VDJdb matching was skewed toward anti-spike CD8 responses and likely underestimated virus-specific expansions, missing private and CD4 specificities.

This TCR derives from an adult who was a healthcare worker with PCR-confirmed SARS-CoV-2 infection or an uninfected control (not recorded which). The specimen sequenced was whole blood. In this chain, TRBV29-1 is recombined with TRBJ1-2; the central 7 bases match TRBD1. The CDR3 reads CSVDPWTGDNYGYTF. In nucleotide form, the sequence is TGCAGCGTTGATCCATGGACAGGTGATAACTATGGCTACACCTTC.